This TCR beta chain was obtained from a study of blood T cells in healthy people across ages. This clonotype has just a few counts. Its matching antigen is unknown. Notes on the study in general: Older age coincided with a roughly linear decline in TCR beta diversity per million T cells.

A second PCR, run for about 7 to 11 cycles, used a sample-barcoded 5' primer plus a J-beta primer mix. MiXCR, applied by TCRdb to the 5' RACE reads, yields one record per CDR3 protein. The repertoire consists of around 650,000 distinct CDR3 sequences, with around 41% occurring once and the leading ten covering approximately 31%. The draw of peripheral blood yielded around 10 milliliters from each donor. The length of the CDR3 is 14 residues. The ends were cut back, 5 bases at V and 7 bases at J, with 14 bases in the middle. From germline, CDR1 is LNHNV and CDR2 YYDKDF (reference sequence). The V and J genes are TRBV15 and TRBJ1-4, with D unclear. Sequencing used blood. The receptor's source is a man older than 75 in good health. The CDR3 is CATSPPGRFEKLFF. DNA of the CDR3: TGTGCCACCAGCCCTCCCGGAAGGTTTGAAAAACTGTTTTTT. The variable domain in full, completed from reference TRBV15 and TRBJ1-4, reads DAMVIQNPRYQVTQFGKPVTLSCSQTLNHNVMYWYQQKSSQAPKLLFHYYDKDFNNEADTPDNFQSRRPNTSFCFLDIRSPGLGDTAMYLCATSPPGRFEKLFFGSGTQLSVL.